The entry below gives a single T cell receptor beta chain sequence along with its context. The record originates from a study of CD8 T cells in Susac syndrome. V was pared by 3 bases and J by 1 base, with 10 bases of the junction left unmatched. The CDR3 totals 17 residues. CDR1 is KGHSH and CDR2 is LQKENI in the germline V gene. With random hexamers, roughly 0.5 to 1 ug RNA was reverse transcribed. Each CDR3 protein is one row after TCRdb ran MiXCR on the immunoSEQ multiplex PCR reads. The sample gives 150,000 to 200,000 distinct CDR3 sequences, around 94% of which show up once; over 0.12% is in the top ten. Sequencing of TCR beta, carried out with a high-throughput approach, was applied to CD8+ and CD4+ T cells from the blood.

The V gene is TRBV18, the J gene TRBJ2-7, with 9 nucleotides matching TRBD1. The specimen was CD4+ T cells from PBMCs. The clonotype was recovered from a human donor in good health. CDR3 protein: CASSPPGQGSRSYEQYF. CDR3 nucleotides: TGTGCCAGCTCACCTCCGGGACAGGGTAGTAGGTCCTACGAGCAGTACTTC.